This passage covers 21 T cell receptor beta chains from one sample sequenced in a study of blood T cell repertoires in COVID-19. Only in-frame clones appear in the TCRdb table, and some are missing; sequencing was by immunoSEQ multiplex PCR. The data hold about 200,000 clones, with around three quarters observed a single time. Sequenced sample: peripheral blood. The receptors shown here come from a woman between 65 and 79 years old with acute or convalescent COVID-19.

The genes are TRBV27 and TRBJ1-1; D possibly corresponds to TRBD1 (6 bases). This CDR3 has 16 residues. Germline CDR1 is MNHEY and CDR2 is SMNVEV (reference sequence). The germline V and J ends were trimmed by 6 bases and 1 base, with 18 bases remaining between them. CDR3 amino acids: CASRGAEVDTNTEAFF. The CDR3 DNA sequence: TGTGCCAGCAGGGGGGCGGAGGTGGATACGAACACTGAAGCTTTCTTT.

J is TRBJ1-4 and V is TRBV29-1, with 7 bases that match TRBD1. CDR1 and CDR2 (germline): SQVTM, ANQGSEA. The CDR3 is 13 amino acids. The V gene end was trimmed by 3 bases and the J gene end by 8 bases; junction bases not matched to a gene: 6. The CDR3 DNA sequence: TGCAGCGTTGAGGACAGGATGAGGGAAAAACTGTTTTTT. Amino acids: CSVEDRMREKLFF.

The chain employs TRBV27 and TRBJ1-5; maybe TRBD1 (6 bases). Trimming stripped 10 bases from V and 7 bases from J, with 17 bases between. Germline V gives CDR1 MNHEY, CDR2 SMNVEV (reference sequence). CDR3 length: 13 amino acids. For the CDR3, the DNA is TGTGCCATCCCGGGACATCAGAACCAGCCCCAGCATTTT. It encodes CAIPGHQNQPQHF.

This chain links TRBV5-1 with TRBJ1-1; perhaps TRBD1 as D (5 bases). CDR1 is SGHRS and CDR2 is YFSETQ in the germline V gene. The CDR3 runs to 15 residues. V dropped 0 bases and J dropped 5 bases, with 14 bases sitting between them. The CDR3 nucleotides read TGCGCCAGCAGCTTGGAGGTCGTCGGGGGTACTGAAGCTTTCTTT. Translating it yields CASSLEVVGGTEAFF. The full variable domain, in which reference TRBV5-1 and TRBJ1-1 provide the parts outside the CDR3, is KAGVTQTPRYLIKTRGQQVTLSCSPISGHRSVSWYQQTPGQGLQFLFEYFSETQRNKGNFPGRFSGRQFSNSRSEMNVSTLELGDSALYLCASSLEVVGGTEAFFGQGTRLTVV.

This clone has only one observation. V gene TRBV11-3 combines with J gene TRBJ2-1; 10 bases are shared with TRBD2. This CDR3 comprises 15 residues. The junction had 1 base not matched to a gene; V was cut back by 1 base and J by 4 bases. Germline V gene sequence: CDR1 SGHNT, CDR2 YENEEA. CDR3 amino acids: CASSLASGSYNEQFF. The DNA for the CDR3 is TGTGCCAGCAGCTTAGCTAGCGGGAGTTACAATGAGCAGTTCTTC.

This clone has a count of ten or more. Other nucleotide sequences from this sample produce the same CDR3. This chain uses TRBV7-8 with TRBJ1-2; 8 nucleotides match TRBD1. The germline CDR1 and CDR2 sequences are SGHVS and FQNEAQ. Losses at the gene ends were 1 base for V and 2 bases for J; bases not matched to a gene: 0. The CDR3 length is 14 residues. CDR3 nucleotides: TGTGCCAGCAGCTTAGGACAGGGGAACTATGGCTACACCTTC. It specifies CASSLGQGNYGYTF.

The CDR3 coding sequence is TGCGCCAGCAGCTTGGACCCCTTTAGTGAGCAGTTCTTC. It is translated as CASSLDPFSEQFF. The V call is TRBV5-1, the J call TRBJ2-1; D is unclear. The CDR3 runs 13 residues. Germline lookup yields CDR1 SGHRS and CDR2 YFSETQ. Trimming left V 0 bases short and J 9 bases short, with 10 bases between.

This chain connects TRBV18 to TRBJ1-1; D not resolved. Trimming shortened V by 3 bases and J by 3 bases, and 8 bases separated the two germline ends. Per germline, CDR1 KGHSH and CDR2 LQKENI. This CDR3 has 13 amino acids. The CDR3 bases are TGTGCCAGCTCACCCGTGAGGGACACTGAAGCTTTCTTT. This codes for CASSPVRDTEAFF.

V is TRBV5-1 and J is TRBJ2-2; 7 bases are a match to TRBD2. V lost 5 bases and J lost 5; bases outside the gene matches: 12. This CDR3 has 16 residues. Germline assignment: CDR1 SGHRS and CDR2 YFSETQ. In nucleotides, the CDR3 is TGCGCCAGCAGACCGCCGGCGGGAGTAGGGACCGGGGAGCTGTTTTTT. Protein product: CASRPPAGVGTGELFF. The whole variable domain, remainder taken from reference TRBV5-1 and TRBJ2-2, is KAGVTQTPRYLIKTRGQQVTLSCSPISGHRSVSWYQQTPGQGLQFLFEYFSETQRNKGNFPGRFSGRQFSNSRSEMNVSTLELGDSALYLCASRPPAGVGTGELFFGEGSRLTVL.

This clone was counted only a few times. V is TRBV29-1 and J is TRBJ1-2; D is possibly TRBD1 (5 bases). Trimming shortened V by 7 bases and J by 7 bases, and 10 bases separated the two germline ends. The CDR3 contains 10 residues. Germline V gives CDR1 SQVTM, CDR2 ANQGSEA. The CDR3 loop reads CSAQGSGYTF. The CDR3 coding sequence is TGCAGCGCCCAGGGTAGTGGCTACACCTTC.

V is TRBV9 and J is TRBJ2-5, with 9 bases fitting TRBD2. Germline V gene lookup returns CDR1 SGDLS and CDR2 YYNGEE. Trimming took 0 bases from V and 5 from J; bases not matched to a gene: 8. This CDR3 region has 16 residues. The CDR3 region is CASSVDGASGTETQYF. DNA for the CDR3: TGTGCCAGCAGCGTAGACGGGGCTAGCGGGACGGAGACCCAGTACTTC.

The chain employs TRBV15 and TRBJ2-5, with 10 bases fitting TRBD1. In germline, CDR1 is LNHNV, CDR2 YYDKDF (reference sequence). Trimming at V came to 5 bases and at J to 5 bases, leaving 8 bases not matched to a gene. This CDR3 has 15 amino acids. This chain's CDR3 is CATSRRQGAGETQYF. CDR3 bases: TGTGCCACCAGCCGGCGACAGGGGGCGGGTGAGACCCAGTACTTC.

The chain carries TRBV9 and TRBJ2-1; D might be TRBD2 (5 bases). V was shortened by 4 bases and J by 8 bases, with 13 bases between the two germline ends. The germline gives CDR1 SGDLS, CDR2 YYNGEE. The CDR3 sequence is 13 residues long. CDR3 residues: CASSKGGPDEQFF. As DNA, the CDR3 is TGTGCCAGCAGCAAAGGAGGACCGGATGAGCAGTTCTTC. The complete variable domain, with remaining parts taken from reference TRBV9 and TRBJ2-1, reads DSGVTQTPKHLITATGQRVTLRCSPRSGDLSVYWYQQSLDQGLQFLIQYYNGEERAKGNILERFSAQQFPDLHSELNLSSLELGDSALYFCASSKGGPDEQFFGPGTRLTVL.

The rearrangement joins TRBV7-8 to TRBJ1-4, with 10 bases that match TRBD1. The germline gives CDR1 SGHVS, CDR2 FQNEAQ. Trimming cost V 5 bases and J 7 bases; bases outside gene matches: 7. The CDR3 is 15 amino acids. CDR3 residues: CASSLMTGGGEKLFF. The CDR3 DNA reads as TGTGCCAGCAGCCTTATGACAGGGGGCGGTGAAAAACTGTTTTTT.

V usage is TRBV28 and J usage is TRBJ1-4, with TRBD1 identical over 7 bases. The CDR3 spans 13 residues. Losses at the gene ends were 5 bases for V and 8 bases for J; bases not matched to a gene: 5. Germline V lookup: CDR1 MDHEN, CDR2 SYDVKM. CDR3 coding DNA: TGTGCCAGCAGTGGACAGGATACGGAAAAACTGTTTTTT. It translates to CASSGQDTEKLFF.

The DNA for the CDR3 is TGTGCCAGCAGCCCCCGGGACTTCGCCGGGGAGCTGTTTTTT. Its translation: CASSPRDFAGELFF. The V call is TRBV7-8, the J call TRBJ2-2; D might be TRBD2 (6 bases). Trimming took 5 bases from V and 6 from J, leaving 13 bases between them. The CDR3 covers 14 residues. Germline loops: CDR1 SGHVS, CDR2 FQNEAQ.

The V call is TRBV18, the J call TRBJ2-7; no clear D. There are 12 residues in the CDR3. Trimming left V 3 bases short and J 3 bases short, with 6 bases between. Germline-derived CDR1 and CDR2 are KGHSH and LQKENI. The CDR3 DNA reads TGTGCCAGCTCACCGGGCAACTACGAGCAGTACTTC. Residues: CASSPGNYEQYF.

This chain connects TRBV28 to TRBJ1-5; the match to TRBD1 covers 8 bases. The CDR3 is made up of 14 amino acids. Trimming took 6 bases from V and 8 from J; bases not matched to a gene: 9. The V gene's germline CDR1 is MDHEN and CDR2 SYDVKM. CDR3 DNA: TGTGCCAGCAGAGGATCGGACAGGGACGAGCCCCAGCATTTT. Its translation is CASRGSDRDEPQHF.

The chain couples TRBV12-3 or TRBV12-4 to TRBJ2-1; D perhaps matches TRBD2 (6 bases). The CDR3 covers 12 residues. V lost 6 bases and J lost 4, with 7 bases in between. DNA for the CDR3: TGTGCCAGCAGGGGGACTTACAATGAGCAGTTCTTC. It codes for CASRGTYNEQFF.

This chain links TRBV30 with TRBJ2-3, with 12 bases that match TRBD2. V lost 2 bases and J lost 5; bases outside the gene matches: 8. The CDR3 totals 16 residues. Germline V lookup: CDR1 GTSNPN, CDR2 SVGIG (reference sequence). This chain's CDR3 is CAWSTGTSGLEDTQYF. Written as DNA, the CDR3 is TGTGCCTGGAGTACCGGGACTAGCGGGCTTGAAGATACGCAGTATTTT.

The V gene is TRBV19, the J gene TRBJ1-5; possibly TRBD1 for D (5 bases). Germline V gene lookup returns CDR1 LNHDA and CDR2 SQIVND (reference sequence). V shed 3 bases and J shed 5 bases, with 14 bases lying between them. The CDR3 spans 15 residues. DNA of the CDR3: TGTGCCAGTAGTATGGAGGGGTTATACTATCAGCCCCAGCATTTT. This sequence encodes CASSMEGLYYQPQHF.